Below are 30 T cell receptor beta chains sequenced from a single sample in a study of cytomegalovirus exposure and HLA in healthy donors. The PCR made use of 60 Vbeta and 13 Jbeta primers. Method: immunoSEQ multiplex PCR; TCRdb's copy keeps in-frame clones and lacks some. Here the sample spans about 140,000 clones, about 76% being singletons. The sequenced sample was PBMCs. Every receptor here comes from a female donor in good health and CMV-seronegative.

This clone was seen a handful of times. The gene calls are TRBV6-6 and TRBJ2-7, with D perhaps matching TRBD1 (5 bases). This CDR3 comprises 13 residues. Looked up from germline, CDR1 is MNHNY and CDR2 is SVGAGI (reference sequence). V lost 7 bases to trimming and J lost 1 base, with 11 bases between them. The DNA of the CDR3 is TGTGCCAGCAATCTAGACAGATCCTACGAGCAGTACTTC. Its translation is CASNLDRSYEQYF.

CDR3 nucleotides: TGTGCCAGCAGCTTGTTGTTTCAGGGAACTGGAAACACCATATATTTT. Residues: CASSLLFQGTGNTIYF. This chain links TRBV5-5 with TRBJ1-3, with D perhaps matching TRBD1 (5 bases). The CDR3 is made up of 16 amino acids. V was pared by 1 base and J by 2 bases, with 13 bases between. Germline-derived CDR1 and CDR2 are SGHKS and YYEKEE (reference sequence). Full variable domain (rest looked up from reference TRBV5-5 and TRBJ1-3): DAGVTQSPTHLIKTRGQQVTLRCSPISGHKSVSWYQQVLGQGPQFIFQYYEKEERGRGNFPDRFSARQFPNYSSELNVNALLLGDSALYLCASSLLFQGTGNTIYFGEGSWLTVV.

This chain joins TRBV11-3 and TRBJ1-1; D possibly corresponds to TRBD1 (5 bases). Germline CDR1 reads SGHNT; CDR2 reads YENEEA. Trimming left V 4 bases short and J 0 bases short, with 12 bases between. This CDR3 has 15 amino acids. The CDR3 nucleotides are TGTGCCAGCAGCTCACGACAGAAAATGAACACTGAAGCTTTCTTT. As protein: CASSSRQKMNTEAFF.

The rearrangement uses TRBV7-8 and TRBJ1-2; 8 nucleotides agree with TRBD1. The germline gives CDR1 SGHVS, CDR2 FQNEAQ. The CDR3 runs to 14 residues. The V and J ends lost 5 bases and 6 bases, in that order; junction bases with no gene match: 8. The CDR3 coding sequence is TGTGCCAGCAGCCACCAGGGGGCGCTGAATGGCTACACCTTC. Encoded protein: CASSHQGALNGYTF.

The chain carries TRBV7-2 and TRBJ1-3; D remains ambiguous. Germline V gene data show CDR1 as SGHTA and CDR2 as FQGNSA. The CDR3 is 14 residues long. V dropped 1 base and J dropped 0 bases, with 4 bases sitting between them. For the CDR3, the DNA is TGTGCCAGCAGCTTAGGGAGCTCTGGAAACACCATATATTTT. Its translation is CASSLGSSGNTIYF.

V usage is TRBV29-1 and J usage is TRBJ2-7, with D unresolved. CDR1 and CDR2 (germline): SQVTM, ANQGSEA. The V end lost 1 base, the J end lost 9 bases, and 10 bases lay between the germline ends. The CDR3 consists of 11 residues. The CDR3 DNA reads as TGCAGCGTTGAAGTGGAGTGTAGGCAGTACTTC. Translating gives CSVEVECRQYF.

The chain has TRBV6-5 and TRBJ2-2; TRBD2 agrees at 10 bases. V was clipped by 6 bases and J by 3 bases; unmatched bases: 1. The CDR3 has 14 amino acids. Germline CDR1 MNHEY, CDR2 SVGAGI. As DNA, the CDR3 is TGTGCCAGCAGACTAGCGGGATACACCGGGGAGCTGTTTTTT. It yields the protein CASRLAGYTGELFF.

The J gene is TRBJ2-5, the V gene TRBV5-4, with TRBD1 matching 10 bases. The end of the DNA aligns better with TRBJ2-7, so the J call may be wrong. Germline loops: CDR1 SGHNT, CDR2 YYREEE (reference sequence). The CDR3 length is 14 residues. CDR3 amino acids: CASSPTGGSYEQYF. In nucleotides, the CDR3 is TGTGCCAGCAGCCCGACAGGGGGCTCGTACGAGCAGTACTTC.

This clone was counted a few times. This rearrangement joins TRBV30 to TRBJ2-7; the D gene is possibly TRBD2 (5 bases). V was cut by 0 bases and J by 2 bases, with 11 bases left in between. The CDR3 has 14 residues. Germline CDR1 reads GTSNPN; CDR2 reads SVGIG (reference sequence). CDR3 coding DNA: TGTGCCTGGAGTGTACGCAGCGGTCCCTACGAGCAGTACTTC. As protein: CAWSVRSGPYEQYF.

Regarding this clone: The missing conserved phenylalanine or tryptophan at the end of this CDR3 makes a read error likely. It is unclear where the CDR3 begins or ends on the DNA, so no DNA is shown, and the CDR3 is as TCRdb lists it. CDR3 residues: CASSFTGTGFSV. The V and J genes are TRBV19 and TRBJ1-1; the table's D call TRBD1 went unverified against the DNA. Per germline, CDR1 LNHDA and CDR2 SQIVND (reference sequence). 12 amino acids form the CDR3, both terminal residues included.

The CDR3 here is CASSKQGREKLFF. The CDR3 DNA reads as TGTGCCAGCAGTAAACAGGGGCGGGAAAAACTGTTTTTT. V usage is TRBV2 and J usage is TRBJ1-4, with 7 positions matching TRBD1. Looked up from germline, CDR1 is SNHLY and CDR2 is FYNNEI. The CDR3 extends over 13 amino acids. The J segment lost 8 bases and the V segment lost 5 bases, leaving 5 bases of the junction unmatched.

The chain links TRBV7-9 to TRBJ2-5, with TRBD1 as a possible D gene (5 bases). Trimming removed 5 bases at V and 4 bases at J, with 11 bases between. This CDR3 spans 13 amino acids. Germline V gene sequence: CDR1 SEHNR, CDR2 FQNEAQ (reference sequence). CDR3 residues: CASSATAAETQYF. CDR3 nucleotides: TGTGCCAGCAGCGCGACAGCAGCAGAGACCCAGTACTTC.

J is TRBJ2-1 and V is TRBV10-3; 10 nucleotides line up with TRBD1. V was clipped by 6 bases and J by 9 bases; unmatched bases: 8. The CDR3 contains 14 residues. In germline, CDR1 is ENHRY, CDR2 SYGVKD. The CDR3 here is CAISPGTGESEQFF. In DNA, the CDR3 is TGTGCCATCAGCCCCGGGACAGGGGAGTCTGAGCAGTTCTTC.

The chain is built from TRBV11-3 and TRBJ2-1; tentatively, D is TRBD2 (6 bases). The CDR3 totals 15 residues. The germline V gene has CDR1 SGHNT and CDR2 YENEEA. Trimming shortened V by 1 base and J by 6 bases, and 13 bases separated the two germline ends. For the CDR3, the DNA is TGTGCCAGCAGCTTAGCCGGGAGATTTAGCAATGAGCAGTTCTTC. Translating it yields CASSLAGRFSNEQFF.

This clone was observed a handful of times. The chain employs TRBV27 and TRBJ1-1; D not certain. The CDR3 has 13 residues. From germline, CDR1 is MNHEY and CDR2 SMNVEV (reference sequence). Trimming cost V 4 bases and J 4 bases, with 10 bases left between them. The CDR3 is CASSYGVITEAFF. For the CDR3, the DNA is TGTGCCAGCAGTTACGGGGTAATCACTGAAGCTTTCTTT.

The CDR3 DNA sequence: TGCGCCAGCAGCCAAGTGGCGGGACGGCCGGACTACGAGCAGTACTTC. Translating it yields CASSQVAGRPDYEQYF. The chain recombines TRBV4-3 with TRBJ2-5; D perhaps matches TRBD2 (6 bases). The tail of the sequence fits TRBJ2-7 better, so the J call may be wrong. This CDR3 comprises 16 residues. Germline CDR1 LGHNA, CDR2 YSLEER.

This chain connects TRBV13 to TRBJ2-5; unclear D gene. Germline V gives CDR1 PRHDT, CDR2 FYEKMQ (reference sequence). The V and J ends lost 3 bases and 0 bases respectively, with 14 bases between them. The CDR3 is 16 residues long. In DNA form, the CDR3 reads TGTGCCAGCAGCTTCGGAGATACCTTCAACCAAGAGACCCAGTACTTC. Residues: CASSFGDTFNQETQYF.

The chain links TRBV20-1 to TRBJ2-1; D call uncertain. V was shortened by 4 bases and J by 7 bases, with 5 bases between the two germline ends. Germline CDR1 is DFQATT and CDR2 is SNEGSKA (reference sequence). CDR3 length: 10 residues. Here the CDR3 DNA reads TGCAGTGCTATCTTAAATGAGCAGTTCTTC. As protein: CSAILNEQFF.

This CDR3 is CASSLRGTGGTQPQHF. CDR3 DNA sequence: TGTGCCAGCAGCTTAAGAGGTACAGGGGGCACTCAGCCCCAGCATTTT. The V gene is TRBV7-2, the J gene TRBJ1-5; 9 nucleotides align to TRBD1. V was pared by 2 bases and J by 6 bases, with 8 bases of the junction left unmatched. There are 16 residues in the CDR3. In germline, CDR1 is SGHTA, CDR2 FQGNSA.

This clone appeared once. This chain's CDR3 is CASSLDRGIGSGNTIYF. Written as DNA, the CDR3 is TGTGCCAGCAGCTTGGACCGGGGTATCGGCTCTGGAAACACCATATATTTT. J is TRBJ1-3 and V is TRBV5-5, with D hard to call. Germline V gene lookup returns CDR1 SGHKS and CDR2 YYEKEE (reference sequence). The CDR3 spans 17 residues. V lost 0 bases to trimming and J lost 0 bases, with 13 bases between them.

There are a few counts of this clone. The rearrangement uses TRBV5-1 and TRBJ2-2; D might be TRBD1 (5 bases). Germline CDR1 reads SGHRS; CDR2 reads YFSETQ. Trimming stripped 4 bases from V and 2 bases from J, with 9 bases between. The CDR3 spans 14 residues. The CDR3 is CASSQDTNTGELFF. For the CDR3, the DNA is TGCGCCAGCAGCCAGGACACAAACACCGGGGAGCTGTTTTTT.

CDR3 protein: CASSLGTSGTDTQYF. CDR3 DNA: TGTGCCAGCAGCTTAGGGACTAGCGGGACAGATACGCAGTATTTT. The chain has TRBV11-3 and TRBJ2-3; TRBD2 aligns across 11 bases. This CDR3 comprises 15 residues. In germline, CDR1 is SGHNT, CDR2 YENEEA. Trimming at V came to 1 base and at J to 3 bases, leaving 0 bases not matched to a gene. The whole variable domain, filled in from reference TRBV11-3 and TRBJ2-3, reads EAGVVQSPRYKIIEKKQPVAFWCNPISGHNTLYWYLQNLGQGPELLIRYENEEAVDDSQLPKDRFSAERLKGVDSTLKIQPAELGDSAVYLCASSLGTSGTDTQYFGPGTRLTVL.

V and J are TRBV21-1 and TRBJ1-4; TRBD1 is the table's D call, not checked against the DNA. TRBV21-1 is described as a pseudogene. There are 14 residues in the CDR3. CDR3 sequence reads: CASSSQGEEEKLFF. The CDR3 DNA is TGTGCCAGCAGCAGTCAGGGGGAGGAGGAAAAACTGTTTTTT.

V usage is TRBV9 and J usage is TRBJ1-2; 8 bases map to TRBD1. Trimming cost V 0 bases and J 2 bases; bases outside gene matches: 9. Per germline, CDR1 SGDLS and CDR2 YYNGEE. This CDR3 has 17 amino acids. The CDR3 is CASSVEAQDRANYGYTF. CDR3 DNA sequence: TGTGCCAGCAGCGTAGAGGCCCAGGACAGGGCGAACTATGGCTACACCTTC.

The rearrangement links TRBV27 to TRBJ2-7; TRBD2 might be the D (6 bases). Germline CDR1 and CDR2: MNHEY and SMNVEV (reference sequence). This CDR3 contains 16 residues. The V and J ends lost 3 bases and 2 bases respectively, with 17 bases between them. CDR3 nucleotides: TGTGCCAGCAGTTTCGGGCCAGGAGGGTCCCCCTACGAGCAGTACTTC. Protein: CASSFGPGGSPYEQYF.

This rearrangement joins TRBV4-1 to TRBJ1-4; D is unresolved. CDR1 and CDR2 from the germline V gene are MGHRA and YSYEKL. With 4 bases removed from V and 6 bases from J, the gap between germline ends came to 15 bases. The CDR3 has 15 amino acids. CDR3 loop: CASSRVSAVDEKLFF. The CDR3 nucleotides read TGCGCCAGCAGCCGAGTAAGCGCGGTGGATGAAAAACTGTTTTTT.

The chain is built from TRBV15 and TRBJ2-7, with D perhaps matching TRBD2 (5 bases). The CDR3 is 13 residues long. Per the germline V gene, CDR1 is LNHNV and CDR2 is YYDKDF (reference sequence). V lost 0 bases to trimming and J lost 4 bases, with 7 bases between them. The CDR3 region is CATSRDPGYEQYF. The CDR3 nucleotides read TGTGCCACCAGCAGAGACCCGGGGTACGAGCAGTACTTC.

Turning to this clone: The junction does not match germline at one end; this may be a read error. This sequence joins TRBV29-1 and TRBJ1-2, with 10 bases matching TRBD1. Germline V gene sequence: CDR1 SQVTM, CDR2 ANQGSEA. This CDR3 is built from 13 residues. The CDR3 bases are TGCAGCGTCCCGGGACAGGGGCCCCATGGCTACCCCTTC. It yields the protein CSVPGQGPHGYPF.

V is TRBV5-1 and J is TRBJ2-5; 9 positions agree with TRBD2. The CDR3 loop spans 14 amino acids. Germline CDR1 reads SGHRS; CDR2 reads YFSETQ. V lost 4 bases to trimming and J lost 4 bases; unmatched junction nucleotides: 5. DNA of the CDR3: TGCGCCAGCAGCGTAGCGGGGGAGCGAGAGACCCAGTACTTC. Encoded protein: CASSVAGERETQYF.

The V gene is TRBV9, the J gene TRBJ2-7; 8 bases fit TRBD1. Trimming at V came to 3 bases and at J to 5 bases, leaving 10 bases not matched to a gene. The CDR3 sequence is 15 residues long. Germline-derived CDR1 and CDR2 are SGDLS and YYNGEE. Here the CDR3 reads CASSDGQGGGHEQYF. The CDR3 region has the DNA TGTGCCAGCAGCGACGGACAGGGCGGTGGGCACGAGCAGTACTTC.